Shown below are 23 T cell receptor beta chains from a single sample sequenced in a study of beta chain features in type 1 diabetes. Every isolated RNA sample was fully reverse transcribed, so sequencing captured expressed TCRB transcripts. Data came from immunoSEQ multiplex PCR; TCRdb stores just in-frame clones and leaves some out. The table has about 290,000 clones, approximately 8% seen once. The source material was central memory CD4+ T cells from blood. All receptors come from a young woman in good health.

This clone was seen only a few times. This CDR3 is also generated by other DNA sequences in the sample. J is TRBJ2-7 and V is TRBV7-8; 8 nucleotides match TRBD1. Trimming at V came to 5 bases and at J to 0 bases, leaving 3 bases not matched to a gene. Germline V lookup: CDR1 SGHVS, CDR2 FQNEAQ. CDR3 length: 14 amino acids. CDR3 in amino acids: CASSPGGPSYEQYF. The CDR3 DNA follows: TGTGCCAGCAGCCCAGGGGGCCCCTCCTACGAGCAGTACTTC.

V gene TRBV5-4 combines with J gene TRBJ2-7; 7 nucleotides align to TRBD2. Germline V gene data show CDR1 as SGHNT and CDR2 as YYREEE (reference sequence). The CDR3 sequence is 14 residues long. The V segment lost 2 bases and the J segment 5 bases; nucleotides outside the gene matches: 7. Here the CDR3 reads CASSFSGIQDEQYF. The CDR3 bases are TGTGCCAGCAGCTTCAGCGGGATACAAGACGAGCAGTACTTC.

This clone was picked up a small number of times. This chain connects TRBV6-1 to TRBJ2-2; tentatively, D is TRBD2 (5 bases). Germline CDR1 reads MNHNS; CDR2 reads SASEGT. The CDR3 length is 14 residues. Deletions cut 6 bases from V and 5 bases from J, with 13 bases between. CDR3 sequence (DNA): TGTGCCAGCAGAATGGCGGGTGGGACCGGGGAGCTGTTTTTT. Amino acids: CASRMAGGTGELFF.

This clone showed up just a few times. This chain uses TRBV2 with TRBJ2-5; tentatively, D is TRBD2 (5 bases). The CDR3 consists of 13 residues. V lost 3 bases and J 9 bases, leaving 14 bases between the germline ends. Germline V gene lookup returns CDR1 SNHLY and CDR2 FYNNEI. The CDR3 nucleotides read TGTGCCAGCAGTGAGATCGACCTGGAGGCCCAGTACTTC. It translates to CASSEIDLEAQYF.

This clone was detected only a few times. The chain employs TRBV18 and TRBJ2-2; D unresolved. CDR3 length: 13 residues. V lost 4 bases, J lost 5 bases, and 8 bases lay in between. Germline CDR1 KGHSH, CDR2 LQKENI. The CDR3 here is CASSLDLTGELFF. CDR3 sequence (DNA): TGTGCCAGCTCACTGGACCTAACCGGGGAGCTGTTTTTT. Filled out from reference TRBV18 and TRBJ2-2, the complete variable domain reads NAGVMQNPRHLVRRRGQEARLRCSPMKGHSHVYWYRQLPEEGLKFMVYLQKENIIDESGMPKERFSAEFPKEGPSILRIQQVVRGDSAAYFCASSLDLTGELFFGEGSRLTVL.

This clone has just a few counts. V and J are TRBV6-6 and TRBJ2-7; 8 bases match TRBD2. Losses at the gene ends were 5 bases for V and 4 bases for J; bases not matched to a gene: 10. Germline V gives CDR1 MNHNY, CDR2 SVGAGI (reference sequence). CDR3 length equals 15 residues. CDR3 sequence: CASSRLREGYYEQYF. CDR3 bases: TGTGCCAGCAGTCGTCTCCGGGAGGGATATTACGAGCAGTACTTC.

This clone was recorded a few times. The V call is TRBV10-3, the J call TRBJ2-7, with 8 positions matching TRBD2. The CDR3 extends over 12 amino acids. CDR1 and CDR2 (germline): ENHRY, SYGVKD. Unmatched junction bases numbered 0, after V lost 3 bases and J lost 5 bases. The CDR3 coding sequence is TGTGCCATCAGTGATAGCGGGGACGAGCAGTACGTC. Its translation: CAISDSGDEQYV.

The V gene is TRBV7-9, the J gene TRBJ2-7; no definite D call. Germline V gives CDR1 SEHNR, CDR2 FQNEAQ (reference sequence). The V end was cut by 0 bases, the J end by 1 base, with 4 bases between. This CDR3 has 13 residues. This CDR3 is CASSLARSYEQYV. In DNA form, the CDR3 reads TGTGCCAGCAGCTTAGCGAGGTCCTACGAGCAGTACGTC.

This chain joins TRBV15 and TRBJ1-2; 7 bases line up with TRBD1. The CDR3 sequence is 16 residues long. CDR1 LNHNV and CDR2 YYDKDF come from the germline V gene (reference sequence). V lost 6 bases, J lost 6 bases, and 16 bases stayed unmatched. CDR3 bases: TGTGCCACCAGTGGGGAGAAGGGGGCGCAAGGGGATGGCTACACCTTC. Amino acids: CATSGEKGAQGDGYTF.

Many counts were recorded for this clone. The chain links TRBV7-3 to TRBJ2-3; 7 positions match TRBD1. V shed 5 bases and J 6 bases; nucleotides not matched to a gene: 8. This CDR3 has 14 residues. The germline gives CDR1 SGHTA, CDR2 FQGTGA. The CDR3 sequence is CASSPHRGVDTQYF. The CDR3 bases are TGTGCCAGCAGCCCACACAGGGGCGTGGATACGCAGTATTTT.

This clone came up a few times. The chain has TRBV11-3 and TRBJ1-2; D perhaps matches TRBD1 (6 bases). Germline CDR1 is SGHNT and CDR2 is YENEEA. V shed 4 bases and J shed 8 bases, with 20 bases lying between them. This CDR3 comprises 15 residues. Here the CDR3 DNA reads TGTGCCAGCAGCTCAGGGCTTGGGTTACAGGGAGGCTACACCTTC. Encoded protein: CASSSGLGLQGGYTF. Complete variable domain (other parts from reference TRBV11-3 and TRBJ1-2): EAGVVQSPRYKIIEKKQPVAFWCNPISGHNTLYWYLQNLGQGPELLIRYENEEAVDDSQLPKDRFSAERLKGVDSTLKIQPAELGDSAVYLCASSSGLGLQGGYTFGSGTRLTVV.

The CDR3 coding sequence is TGTGCCATCAGCGACGGAGGGGGCGCGGCAGATACGCAGTATTTT. Protein product: CAISDGGGAADTQYF. The chain links TRBV10-3 to TRBJ2-3; maybe TRBD1 (7 bases). The CDR3 is 15 amino acids. Germline-derived CDR1 and CDR2 are ENHRY and SYGVKD. The V and J ends lost 6 bases and 4 bases respectively, with 17 bases between them.

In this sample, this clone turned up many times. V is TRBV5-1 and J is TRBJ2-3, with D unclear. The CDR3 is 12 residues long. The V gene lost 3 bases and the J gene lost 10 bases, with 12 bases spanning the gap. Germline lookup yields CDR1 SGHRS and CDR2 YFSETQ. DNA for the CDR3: TGCGCCAGCAGCTCAGACCTAGTCGCGCAGTATTTT. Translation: CASSSDLVAQYF.

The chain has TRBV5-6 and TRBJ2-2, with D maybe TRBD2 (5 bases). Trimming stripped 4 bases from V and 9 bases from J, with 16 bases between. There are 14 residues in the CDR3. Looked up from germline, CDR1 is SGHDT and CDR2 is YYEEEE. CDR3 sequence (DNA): TGTGCCAGCAGCCCCGGGATGAGTGGGCGGGAGCTGTTTTTT. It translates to CASSPGMSGRELFF.

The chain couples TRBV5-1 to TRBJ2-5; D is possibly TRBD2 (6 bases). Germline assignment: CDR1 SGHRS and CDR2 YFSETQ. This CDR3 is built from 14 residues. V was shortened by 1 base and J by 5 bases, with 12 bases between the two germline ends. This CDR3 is CASSLYGSRETQYF. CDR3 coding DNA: TGCGCCAGCAGCTTGTACGGGAGTCGGGAGACCCAGTACTTC.

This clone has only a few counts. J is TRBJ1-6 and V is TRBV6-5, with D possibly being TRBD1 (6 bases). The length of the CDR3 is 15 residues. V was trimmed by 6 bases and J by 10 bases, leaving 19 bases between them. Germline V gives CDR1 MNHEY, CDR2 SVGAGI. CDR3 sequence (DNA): TGTGCCAGCAGCCCTGACAGGCCCCCAATCTCACCCCTCCACTTT. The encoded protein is CASSPDRPPISPLHF.

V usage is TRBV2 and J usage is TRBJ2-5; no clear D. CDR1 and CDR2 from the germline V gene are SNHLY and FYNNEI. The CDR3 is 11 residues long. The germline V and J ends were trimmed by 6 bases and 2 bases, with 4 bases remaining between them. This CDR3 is CASSWQETQYF. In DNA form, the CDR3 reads TGTGCCAGCAGCTGGCAAGAGACCCAGTACTTC.

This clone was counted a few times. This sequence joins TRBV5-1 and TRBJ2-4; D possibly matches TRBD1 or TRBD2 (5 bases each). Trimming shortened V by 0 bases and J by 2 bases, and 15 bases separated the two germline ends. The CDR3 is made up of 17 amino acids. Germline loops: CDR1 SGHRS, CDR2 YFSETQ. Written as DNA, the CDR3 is TGCGCCAGCAGCTTGGTCTCTGGGGGTTACTCCAAAAACATTCAGTACTTC. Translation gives CASSLVSGGYSKNIQYF.

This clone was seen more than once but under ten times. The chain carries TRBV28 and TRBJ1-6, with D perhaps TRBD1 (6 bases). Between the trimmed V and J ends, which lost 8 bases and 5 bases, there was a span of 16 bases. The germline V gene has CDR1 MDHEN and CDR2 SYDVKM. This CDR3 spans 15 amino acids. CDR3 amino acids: CASSGLGTHNSPLHF. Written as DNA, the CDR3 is TGTGCCAGCTCTGGCTTGGGGACACATAATTCACCCCTCCACTTT.

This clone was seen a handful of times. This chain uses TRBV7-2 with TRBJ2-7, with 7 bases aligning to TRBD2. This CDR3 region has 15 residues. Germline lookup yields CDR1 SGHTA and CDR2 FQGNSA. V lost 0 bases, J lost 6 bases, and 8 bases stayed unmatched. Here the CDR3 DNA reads TGTGCCAGCAGCTTAGCGGCGGGAGTTCCCCCCGAGCAGTACTTC. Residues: CASSLAAGVPPEQYF.

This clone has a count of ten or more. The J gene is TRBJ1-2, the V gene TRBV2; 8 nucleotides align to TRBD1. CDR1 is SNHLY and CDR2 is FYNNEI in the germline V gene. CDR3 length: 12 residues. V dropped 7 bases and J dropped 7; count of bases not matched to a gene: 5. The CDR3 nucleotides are TGTGCCAGCACGGCAGGGACAGGTGGCTACACCTTC. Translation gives CASTAGTGGYTF.

This CDR3 is CASSEGGGGAKNIQYF. CDR3 DNA sequence: TGTGCCAGCAGTGAAGGTGGTGGAGGGGCCAAAAACATTCAGTACTTC. The rearrangement joins TRBV2 to TRBJ2-4; D perhaps matches TRBD2 (6 bases). V was clipped by 1 base and J by 1 base, with 11 bases between them. This CDR3 is 16 amino acids long. Germline-derived CDR1 and CDR2 are SNHLY and FYNNEI.

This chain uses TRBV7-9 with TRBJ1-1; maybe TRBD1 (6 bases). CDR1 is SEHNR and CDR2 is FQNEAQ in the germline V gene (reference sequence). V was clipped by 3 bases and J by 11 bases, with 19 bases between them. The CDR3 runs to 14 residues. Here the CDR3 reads CASSFRDTLTRAFF. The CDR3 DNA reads TGTGCCAGCAGCTTCCGGGACACCCTCACTCGGGCTTTCTTT.